The sequence of this T cell receptor (beta chain) was determined in a study of T cells after yellow fever vaccination. The germline CDR1 and CDR2 sequences are SGHTA and FQGNSA. The CDR3 covers 16 residues. With 6 bases clipped from V and 0 bases from J, the junction kept 6 bases outside the gene matches. Study-wide results and limits: It was the secondary response that reached its peak faster, day 5 versus 15, but it was weaker. The study re-detected most primary-vaccination clones after the booster (about 96% CD4, 80% to 90% CD8).

In this sample, this clonotype turned up a few times. Its target is unknown. By 5'RACE template switching, TCR cDNA was produced, with a universal primer site and UMIs added in the process. TCRdb redid the calling of the 5' RACE reads with MiXCR, one entry per CDR3 protein. The table includes around 180,000 distinct CDR3 sequences, approximately 6.2% detected once. This material consisted of CD4+ T cells sorted from PBMCs, taken on the day of the first yellow fever vaccination. This sequence was found in a man between 18 and 35 years old who received the YFV17D yellow fever vaccine. This rearrangement joins TRBV7-2 to TRBJ2-1, with 9 bases that match TRBD2. CDR3 in DNA: TGTGCCAGCAGTTGGACTAGCGCGAGCTCCTACAATGAGCAGTTCTTC. This translates into CASSWTSASSYNEQFF. Using reference TRBV7-2 and TRBJ2-1 for the parts outside the CDR3, the full variable domain is GAGVSQSPSNKVTEKGKDVELRCDPISGHTALYWYRQSLGQGLEFLIYFQGNSAPDKSGLPSDRFSAERTGGSVSTLTIQRTQQEDSAVYLCASSWTSASSYNEQFFGPGTRLTVL.